Presented here are 19 T cell receptor beta chains from one specimen sequenced in a study of identical twins. TCRdb processed the 5' RACE reads anew with MiXCR; each CDR3 protein has one entry. The profile shows hundreds of thousands of distinct CDR3 sequences, 7.1% of them singletons. These data were also filed under a second study, of yellow fever vaccine responses in identical twins.

The sample was PBMCs. The receptors here all came from a woman aged 18-29 years in good health.

This clonotype was seen a handful of times. This chain uses TRBV5-1 with TRBJ2-1; 13 bases match TRBD2. Germline values: CDR1 SGHRS, CDR2 YFSETQ. The CDR3 contains 15 residues. V shed 6 bases, J shed 4 bases, and the junction held 4 bases outside the gene matches. The CDR3 region is CASTETSGRYNEQFF. In nucleotides, the CDR3 is TGCGCCAGCACGGAGACTAGCGGGAGGTACAATGAGCAGTTCTTC.

The chain joins TRBV18 to TRBJ2-7; 11 bases are shared with TRBD2. The J segment lost 6 bases and the V segment lost 0 bases, leaving 4 bases of the junction unmatched. Germline V gene lookup returns CDR1 KGHSH and CDR2 LQKENI. The CDR3 sequence is 15 residues long. The CDR3 region is CASSPPGLAESEQYF. The DNA of the CDR3 is TGTGCCAGCTCACCACCGGGACTAGCGGAGTCCGAGCAGTACTTC.

The chain has TRBV11-2 and TRBJ2-7; D remains unclear. From germline, CDR1 is SGHAT and CDR2 FQNNGV. V was pared by 3 bases and J by 9 bases, with 12 bases between. This CDR3 comprises 12 residues. CDR3 sequence: CASSLGYAGQYF. The CDR3 nucleotides are TGTGCCAGCAGCTTGGGATATGCAGGGCAGTACTTC. Variable domain in full (rest from reference TRBV11-2 and TRBJ2-7): EAGVAQSPRYKIIEKRQSVAFWCNPISGHATLYWYQQILGQGPKLLIQFQNNGVVDDSQLPKDRFSAERLKGVDSTLKIQPAKLEDSAVYLCASSLGYAGQYFGPGTRLTVT.

The rearrangement uses TRBV5-1 and TRBJ2-1, with D tentatively TRBD1 (6 bases). The CDR3 is made up of 15 amino acids. Per germline, CDR1 SGHRS and CDR2 YFSETQ. Deletions cut 1 base from V and 8 bases from J, with 16 bases between. In DNA, the CDR3 is TGCGCCAGCAGCTTGACGGACAGAGCTTTGGATGAGCAGTTCTTC. Its translation is CASSLTDRALDEQFF.

This clonotype was counted at least ten times. The rearrangement uses TRBV5-1 and TRBJ2-3, with D uncertain. The CDR3 contains 14 residues. The germline V and J ends were trimmed by 0 bases and 0 bases, with 5 bases remaining between them. Germline CDR1 is SGHRS and CDR2 is YFSETQ. CDR3 nucleotides: TGCGCCAGCAGCTTGGGTGGGAGCACAGATACGCAGTATTTT. Its protein is CASSLGGSTDTQYF.

The table lists this clonotype with a few counts. The junction and the germline gene differ at one end; a read error may be behind it. The chain joins TRBV4-1 to TRBJ1-1; D gene unclear. The length of the CDR3 is 11 residues. CDR1 is MGHRA and CDR2 is YSYEKL in the germline V gene. CDR3 bases: TGCGCCAGCAGCCAAGTTAATGAAGCTCTCTTT. Its translation is CASSQVNEALF.

J is TRBJ2-5 and V is TRBV10-3, with TRBD2 as a possible D gene (7 bases). CDR1 and CDR2 (germline): ENHRY, SYGVKD. Trimming stripped 10 bases from V and 0 bases from J, with 12 bases between. The CDR3 spans 13 residues. The CDR3 protein is CATLGGHQETQYF. CDR3 nucleotides: TGTGCCACCCTGGGGGGGCACCAAGAGACCCAGTACTTC.

The sample holds many counts of this clonotype. The rearrangement uses TRBV15 and TRBJ2-7, with 8 bases aligning to TRBD2. Germline V gene sequence: CDR1 LNHNV, CDR2 YYDKDF (reference sequence). With V trimmed by 2 bases and J by 2 bases, 8 bases remained unmatched. The CDR3 loop spans 16 amino acids. The CDR3 is CATSRLSGRQAYEQYF. CDR3 nucleotide sequence: TGTGCCACCAGCAGATTAAGCGGGAGACAGGCCTACGAGCAGTACTTC. The whole variable domain, filled in from reference TRBV15 and TRBJ2-7, reads DAMVIQNPRYQVTQFGKPVTLSCSQTLNHNVMYWYQQKSSQAPKLLFHYYDKDFNNEADTPDNFQSRRPNTSFCFLDIRSPGLGDTAMYLCATSRLSGRQAYEQYFGPGTRLTVT.

This clonotype was seen at least ten times. The chain uses TRBV5-1 and TRBJ2-1, with a weak D call TRBD2 (7 bases). V lost 3 bases, J lost 8 bases, and 15 bases lay in between. Germline V lookup: CDR1 SGHRS, CDR2 YFSETQ. This CDR3 is built from 14 residues. CDR3 loop: CASSSTGGRDEQFF. The CDR3 DNA is TGCGCCAGCAGCTCGACGGGGGGCCGCGATGAGCAGTTCTTC. Using reference TRBV5-1 and TRBJ2-1 for the parts outside the CDR3, the full variable domain is KAGVTQTPRYLIKTRGQQVTLSCSPISGHRSVSWYQQTPGQGLQFLFEYFSETQRNKGNFPGRFSGRQFSNSRSEMNVSTLELGDSALYLCASSSTGGRDEQFFGPGTRLTVL.

V usage is TRBV4-1 and J usage is TRBJ2-7, with D unresolved. The CDR3 spans 14 residues. CDR1 and CDR2 (germline): MGHRA, YSYEKL. Trimming shortened V by 5 bases and J by 6 bases, and 17 bases separated the two germline ends. CDR3 sequence reads: CASSSSRNNLEQYF. The CDR3 DNA sequence: TGCGCCAGCAGCAGTAGCCGGAATAACCTCGAGCAGTACTTC.

CDR3 in DNA: TGTGCCAGCAGCCCCCCTAGGGAAACTAACTATGGCTACACCTTC. It codes for CASSPPRETNYGYTF. The genes are TRBV7-9 and TRBJ1-2, with D unresolved. V was pared by 5 bases and J by 0 bases, with 13 bases between. CDR3 length equals 15 residues. The germline V gene encodes CDR1 SEHNR and CDR2 FQNEAQ (reference sequence). Complete variable domain (other parts from reference TRBV7-9 and TRBJ1-2): DTGVSQNPRHKITKRGQNVTFRCDPISEHNRLYWYRQTLGQGPEFLTYFQNEAQLEKSRLLSDRFSAERPKGSFSTLEIQRTEQGDSAMYLCASSPPRETNYGYTFGSGTRLTVV.

The sample holds many counts of this clonotype. The chain combines TRBV7-9 with TRBJ1-1, with 8 bases identical to TRBD1. The CDR3 has 16 amino acids. Germline V CDR1 and CDR2: SEHNR, FQNEAQ (reference sequence). The junction had 7 bases not matched to a gene; V was cut back by 4 bases and J by 0 bases. The CDR3 here is CASSSLDRAMNTEAFF. The DNA for the CDR3 is TGTGCCAGCAGCTCATTGGACAGGGCCATGAACACTGAAGCTTTCTTT. Combining the CDR3 with reference TRBV7-9 and TRBJ1-1 gives the whole variable domain DTGVSQNPRHKITKRGQNVTFRCDPISEHNRLYWYRQTLGQGPEFLTYFQNEAQLEKSRLLSDRFSAERPKGSFSTLEIQRTEQGDSAMYLCASSSLDRAMNTEAFFGQGTRLTVV.

The CDR3 nucleotides read TGTGCAAGTCACCCATTGCCGGGACGGGGGAGCGTGTCCTACAATGAGCAGTTCTTC. Residues: CASHPLPGRGSVSYNEQFF. The chain links TRBV12-2 to TRBJ2-1; the listed D gene, TRBD1, was not tested against the DNA. TRBV12-2 is tagged as a pseudogene. The CDR3 runs 19 residues.

The rearrangement uses TRBV11-2 and TRBJ2-5, with D maybe TRBD2 (6 bases). Trimming pared 1 base from V and 5 bases from J, leaving 14 bases between. CDR1 SGHAT and CDR2 FQNNGV come from the germline V gene. This CDR3 has 15 residues. The CDR3 nucleotides read TGTGCCAGCAGCTTAGGGGGGGTGACACGGGAGACCCAGTACTTC. This codes for CASSLGGVTRETQYF.

This clonotype occurred a few times. J is TRBJ1-2 and V is TRBV15, with D unclear. CDR3 size: 15 residues. The germline V gene has CDR1 LNHNV and CDR2 YYDKDF (reference sequence). Between the trimmed V and J ends, which lost 0 bases and 0 bases, there was a span of 8 bases. This CDR3 is CATSRDGVANYGYTF. The CDR3 bases are TGTGCCACCAGCAGAGACGGTGTAGCTAACTATGGCTACACCTTC.

This sequence joins TRBV12-5 and TRBJ1-2; no firm D call. Trimming pared 2 bases from V and 5 bases from J, leaving 9 bases between. This CDR3 contains 13 residues. In germline, CDR1 is LGHNT, CDR2 FRNRAP. The CDR3 nucleotides are TGTGCTAGTGGTTTGAGGGCTGATTATGGCTACACCTTC. Translated, it gives CASGLRADYGYTF.

Many counts were recorded for this clonotype. This chain links TRBV12-3 or TRBV12-4 with TRBJ2-2; 7 nucleotides line up with TRBD2. J gave up 5 bases and V 6 bases, and 15 bases lay outside the gene matches. The CDR3 is 17 amino acids. This CDR3 reads CASRNSNPSGGTGELFF. Written as DNA, the CDR3 is TGTGCCAGCAGAAATTCGAATCCTAGCGGAGGGACCGGGGAGCTGTTTTTT.

This clonotype was counted only a few times. The genes are TRBV4-1 and TRBJ2-2, with D tentatively TRBD2 (6 bases). V was pared by 4 bases and J by 1 base, with 13 bases between. This CDR3 is 16 amino acids long. Germline V gene sequence: CDR1 MGHRA, CDR2 YSYEKL. CDR3 sequence (DNA): TGCGCCAGCAGCCCTGAGGGCGGGGTGAACACCGGGGAGCTGTTTTTT. Amino acid sequence: CASSPEGGVNTGELFF.

The chain has TRBV20-1 and TRBJ2-1; D not certain. V was pared by 8 bases and J by 1 base, with 18 bases between. The CDR3 totals 15 residues. Germline CDR1 DFQATT, CDR2 SNEGSKA (reference sequence). CDR3 nucleotides: TGCAGTTCCCTTCCTCCGGTCCAGTCCTACAATGAGCAGTTCTTC. Translating gives CSSLPPVQSYNEQFF.